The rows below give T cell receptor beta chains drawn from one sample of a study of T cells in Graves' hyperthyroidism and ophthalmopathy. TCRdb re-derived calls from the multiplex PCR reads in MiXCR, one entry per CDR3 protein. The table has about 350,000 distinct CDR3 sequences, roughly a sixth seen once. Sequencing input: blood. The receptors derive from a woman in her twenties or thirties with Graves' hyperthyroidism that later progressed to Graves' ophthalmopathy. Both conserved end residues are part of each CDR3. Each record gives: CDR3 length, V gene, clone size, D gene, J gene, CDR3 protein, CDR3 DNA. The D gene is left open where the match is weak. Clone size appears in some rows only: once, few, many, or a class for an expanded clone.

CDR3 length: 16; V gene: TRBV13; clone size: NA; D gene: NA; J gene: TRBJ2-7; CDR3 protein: CASSTREGPGSYEQYF; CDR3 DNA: TGTGCCAGCAGCACCCGCGAAGGACCCGGAAGCTACGAGCAGTACTTC
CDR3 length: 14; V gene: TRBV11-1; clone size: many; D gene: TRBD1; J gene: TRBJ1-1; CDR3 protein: CASASTGGETEAFF; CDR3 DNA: TGTGCCAGCGCAAGCACAGGGGGTGAGACTGAAGCTTTCTTT
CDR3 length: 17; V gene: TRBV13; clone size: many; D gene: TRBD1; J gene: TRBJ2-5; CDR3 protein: CASSLDLEGDSQETQYF; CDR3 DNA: TGTGCCAGCAGCTTGGATCTGGAAGGGGACAGCCAAGAGACCCAGTACTTC
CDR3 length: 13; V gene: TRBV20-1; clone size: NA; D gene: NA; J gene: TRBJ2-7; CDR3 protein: CSAAGAGFYEQYF; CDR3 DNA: TGCAGCGCCGCGGGGGCAGGGTTCTACGAGCAGTACTTC
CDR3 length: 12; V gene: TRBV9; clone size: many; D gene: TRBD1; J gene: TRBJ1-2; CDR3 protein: CASYGTVAGYTF; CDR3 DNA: TGTGCCAGTTACGGGACAGTGGCGGGCTACACCTTC
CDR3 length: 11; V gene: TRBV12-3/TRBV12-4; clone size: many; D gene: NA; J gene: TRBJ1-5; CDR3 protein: CASSLEQPQHF; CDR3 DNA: TGTGCCAGCAGTTTGGAACAGCCCCAGCATTTT
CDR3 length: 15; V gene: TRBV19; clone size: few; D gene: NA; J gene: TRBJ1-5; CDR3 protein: CASSISGSSNQPQHF; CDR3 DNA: TGTGCCAGTAGTATATCCGGATCCAGCAATCAGCCCCAGCATTTT
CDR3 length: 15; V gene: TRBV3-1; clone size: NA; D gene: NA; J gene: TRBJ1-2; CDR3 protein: CASSQDYRAVYGYTF; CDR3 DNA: TGTGCCAGCAGCCAAGACTACAGGGCCGTCTATGGCTACACCTTC
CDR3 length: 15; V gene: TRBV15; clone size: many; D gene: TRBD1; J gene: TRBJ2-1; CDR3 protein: CATSRFPDRGNEQFF; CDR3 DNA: TGTGCCACCAGCAGATTTCCCGACAGGGGGAATGAGCAGTTCTTC
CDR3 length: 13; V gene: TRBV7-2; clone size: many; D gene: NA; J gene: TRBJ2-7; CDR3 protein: CASSPVSSYEQYF; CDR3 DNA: TGTGCCAGCAGCCCGGTGAGCTCCTACGAGCAGTACTTC
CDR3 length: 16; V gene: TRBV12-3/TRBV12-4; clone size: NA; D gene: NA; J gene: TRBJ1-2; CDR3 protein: CASSPTGAGGEYGYTF; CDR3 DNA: TGTGCCAGCAGTCCGACGGGGGCGGGGGGGGAGTATGGCTACACCTTC
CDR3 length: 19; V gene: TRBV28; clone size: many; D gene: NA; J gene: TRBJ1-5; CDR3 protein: CASSSSSARGWGVISPMDF; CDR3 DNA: TGTGCCAGCAGTTCATCCTCCGCCCGGGGCTGGGGAGTAATCAGCCCCATGGATTTT
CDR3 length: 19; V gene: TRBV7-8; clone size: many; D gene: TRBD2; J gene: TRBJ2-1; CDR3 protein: CASSLLEGLAGSSYNEQFF; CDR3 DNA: TGTGCCAGCAGCCTACTAGAGGGACTAGCGGGGAGCTCCTACAATGAGCAGTTCTTC
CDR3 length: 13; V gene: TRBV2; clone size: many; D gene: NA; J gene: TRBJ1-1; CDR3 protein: CASSEELNSEAFF; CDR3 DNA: TGTGCCAGCAGTGAAGAACTTAACTCTGAAGCTTTCTTT
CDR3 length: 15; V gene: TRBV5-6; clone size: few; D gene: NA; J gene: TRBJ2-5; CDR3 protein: CASSFRGLGGETQYF; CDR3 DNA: TGTGCCAGCAGCTTTAGGGGATTGGGGGGAGAGACCCAGTACTTC
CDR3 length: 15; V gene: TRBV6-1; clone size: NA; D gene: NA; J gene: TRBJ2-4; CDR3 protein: CASRTTRDAKNIQYF; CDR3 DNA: TGTGCCAGCAGGACCACTAGGGACGCCAAAAACATTCAGTACTTC
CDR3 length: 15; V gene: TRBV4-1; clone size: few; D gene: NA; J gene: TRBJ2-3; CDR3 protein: CASSQGTLRTDTQYF; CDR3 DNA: TGCGCCAGCAGCCAAGGAACCCTGCGCACAGATACGCAGTATTTT
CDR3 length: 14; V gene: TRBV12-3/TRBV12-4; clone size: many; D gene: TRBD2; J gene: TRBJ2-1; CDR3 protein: CASRRELSYNEQFF; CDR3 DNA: TGTGCCAGCCGGCGGGAGTTGTCCTACAATGAGCAGTTCTTC
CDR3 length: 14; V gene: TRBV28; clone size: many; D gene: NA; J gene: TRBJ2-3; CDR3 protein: CASTFAPTTNTQYF; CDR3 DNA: TGTGCCAGCACCTTTGCCCCAACGACCAATACGCAGTATTTT
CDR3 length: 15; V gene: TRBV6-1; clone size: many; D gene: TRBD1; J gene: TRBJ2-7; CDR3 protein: CASREPGQGSYEQYF; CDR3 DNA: TGTGCCAGCAGGGAGCCGGGACAGGGGTCCTACGAGCAGTACTTC
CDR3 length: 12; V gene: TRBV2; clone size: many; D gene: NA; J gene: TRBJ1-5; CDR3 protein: CASRKDNQPQHF; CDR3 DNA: TGTGCCAGCAGGAAAGACAATCAGCCCCAGCATTTT
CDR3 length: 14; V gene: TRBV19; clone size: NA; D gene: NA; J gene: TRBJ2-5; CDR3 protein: CASNKGPGEETQYF; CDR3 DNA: TGTGCCAGTAATAAGGGTCCGGGCGAAGAGACCCAGTACTTC